The clone carrying this T cell receptor (beta chain) has just one count. The V segment lost 7 bases and the J segment 5 bases; nucleotides outside the gene matches: 14. CDR1 and CDR2 (germline): LNHDA, SQIVND (reference sequence). The CDR3 length is 17 residues. The data are from a study of blood T cell repertoires in COVID-19. In the source study's methods: Amplifying reference gene primers gave estimates of nucleated cell counts. Only in-frame clones appear in the TCRdb table, and some are missing; sequencing was by immunoSEQ multiplex PCR. The DNA gave D and trimming, while V, J and clone size come from that table. This repertoire shows about 310,000 clones, roughly 89% found once; its top ten account for roughly a tenth.

The sequence was obtained from a woman in her 30s who had recovered from COVID-19. Sequencing was carried out using PBMCs or T cells enriched from blood (not recorded which). The rearrangement uses TRBV19 and TRBJ2-3, with 11 bases matching TRBD2. The CDR3 DNA follows: TGTGCCAGTACGCCCGGGACTAGCGGCAGTAGGGGAGATACGCAGTATTTT. It encodes CASTPGTSGSRGDTQYF.